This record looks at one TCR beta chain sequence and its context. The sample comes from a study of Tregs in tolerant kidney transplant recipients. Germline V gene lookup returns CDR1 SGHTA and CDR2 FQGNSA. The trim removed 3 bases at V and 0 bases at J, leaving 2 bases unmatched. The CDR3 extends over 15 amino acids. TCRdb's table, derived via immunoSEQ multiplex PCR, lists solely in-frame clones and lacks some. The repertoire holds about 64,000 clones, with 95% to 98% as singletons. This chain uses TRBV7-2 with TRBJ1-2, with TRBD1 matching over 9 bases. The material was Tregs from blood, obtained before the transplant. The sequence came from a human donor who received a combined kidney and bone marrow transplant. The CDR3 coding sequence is TGTGCCAGCAGCTTTCGGACAGGGGCTAACTATGGCTACACCTTC. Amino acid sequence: CASSFRTGANYGYTF.